These 2 T cell receptor beta chains originate from one sample sequenced in a study of Graves' ophthalmopathy and Graves' hyperthyroidism. From RNA, the CDR3 regions of TCR beta chains were amplified and sequenced. Following a first-round RT-PCR that used HTBI primers, a second-round multiplex PCR was carried out. One entry per CDR3 protein, called by TCRdb with MiXCR from the multiplex PCR reads. This table holds over a million distinct CDR3 sequences, about 35% found once. The sequencing input was peripheral blood or thyroid tissue (not recorded which). The receptors were sampled from an adult man with Graves' hyperthyroidism.

The rearrangement uses TRBV20-1 and TRBJ2-5; D possibly corresponds to TRBD2 (6 bases). Germline V gene sequence: CDR1 DFQATT, CDR2 SNEGSKA (reference sequence). Trimming took off 5 bases at V and 7 bases at J, with 14 bases between the two ends. The CDR3 is 12 amino acids. The chain's CDR3 is CSASWDGGTQYF. CDR3 nucleotide sequence: TGCAGTGCTTCCTGGGACGGGGGGACCCAGTACTTC.

About this clonotype itself: A much larger clonotype is one base distant, so this may be a read error. The chain is built from TRBV20-1 and TRBJ1-2; perhaps TRBD1 as D (5 bases). The CDR3 covers 16 residues. Germline V gene lookup returns CDR1 DFQATT and CDR2 SNEGSKA (reference sequence). The CDR3 bases are TGCAGTGCTAGAGATAGTGGGACCGGGACGGACTATGGCTGCACCTTC. This sequence encodes CSARDSGTGTDYGCTF.